These T cell receptor beta chains were read from a single sample in a study of blood T cell repertoires in COVID-19. Here immunoSEQ multiplex PCR was the method, and the copy in TCRdb shows in-frame clones only, minus some. The sample contains approximately 190,000 clones, about 85% of which appear only once. The sequenced material came from PBMCs or T cells enriched from blood (not recorded which). The origin of the receptors is a woman in her forties in a cohort exposed to, infected with or recovered from COVID-19 (not recorded which). Each CDR3 is given with its conserved first and last residue. The D gene is left open where the match is weak. The size of a clone is reported for some rows only, either as once, few or many, or as a class for expanded clones.

D: NA
V: TRBV2
size: once
J: TRBJ2-5
CDR3: CASTDGVQETQYF
DNA: TGTGCCAGCACCGATGGAGTTCAAGAGACCCAGTACTTC

D: NA
V: TRBV6-5
size: NA
J: TRBJ2-7
CDR3: CASSYSSQGIYEQYF
DNA: TGTGCCAGCAGTTACTCGTCGCAGGGGATCTACGAGCAGTACTTC

D: TRBD2
V: TRBV7-2
size: NA
J: TRBJ2-5
CDR3: CASSPRTSGRQETQYF
DNA: TGTGCCAGCAGCCCCAGGACTAGCGGCCGTCAAGAGACCCAGTACTTC

D: TRBD1
V: TRBV29-1
size: few
J: TRBJ1-2
CDR3: CSVEGAYGRNGTVFNIGYTF
DNA: TGCAGCGTTGAGGGCGCGTACGGACGTAACGGGACAGTATTTAATATCGGCTACACCTTC

D: NA
V: TRBV5-4
size: NA
J: TRBJ1-2
CDR3: CASSFTTGAWGYTF
DNA: TGTGCCAGCAGCTTTACTACAGGTGCCTGGGGCTACACCTTC

D: TRBD1
V: TRBV9
size: NA
J: TRBJ1-1
CDR3: CASSVQGAHTEAFF
DNA: TGTGCCAGCAGCGTTCAGGGGGCTCACACTGAAGCTTTCTTT

D: NA
V: TRBV3-1/TRBV3-2
size: NA
J: TRBJ1-6
CDR3: CASSQARGGSPLHF
DNA: TGTGCCAGCAGCCAAGCCCGGGGGGGTTCACCCCTCCACTTT

D: TRBD1
V: TRBV5-6
size: NA
J: TRBJ1-2
CDR3: CASSLNPGGLDNYGYTF
DNA: TGTGCCAGCAGCTTGAATCCAGGGGGCCTTGATAACTATGGCTACACCTTC

D: TRBD2
V: TRBV7-9
size: NA
J: TRBJ2-1
CDR3: CASSPGTSGSGSYNEQFF
DNA: TGTGCCAGCAGTCCCGGGACTAGCGGGTCGGGCTCCTACAATGAGCAGTTCTTC

D: NA
V: TRBV28
size: NA
J: TRBJ2-2
CDR3: CASSLSGELFF
DNA: TGTGCCAGCAGTTTGAGTGGGGAGCTGTTTTTT

D: TRBD1
V: TRBV3-1/TRBV3-2
size: NA
J: TRBJ1-5
CDR3: CASSLGQENNQPQHF
DNA: TGTGCCAGCAGCCTCGGACAGGAAAATAATCAGCCCCAGCATTTT

D: TRBD2
V: TRBV27
size: NA
J: TRBJ2-2
CDR3: CASSPLAGVGTGELFF
DNA: TGTGCCAGCAGTCCGCTAGCGGGAGTAGGCACCGGGGAGCTGTTTTTT